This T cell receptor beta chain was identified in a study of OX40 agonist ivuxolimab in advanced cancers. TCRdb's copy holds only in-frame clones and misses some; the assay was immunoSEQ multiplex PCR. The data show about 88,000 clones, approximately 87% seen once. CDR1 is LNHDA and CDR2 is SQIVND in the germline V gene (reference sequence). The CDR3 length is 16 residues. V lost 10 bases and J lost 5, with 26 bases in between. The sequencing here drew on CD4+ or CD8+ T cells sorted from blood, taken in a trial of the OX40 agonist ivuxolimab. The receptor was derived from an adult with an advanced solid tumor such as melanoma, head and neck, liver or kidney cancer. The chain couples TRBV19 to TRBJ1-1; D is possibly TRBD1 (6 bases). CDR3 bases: TGTGCCACCGAGGGGAGACGCAGGGGATATCTTACTGAAGCTTTCTTT. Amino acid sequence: CATEGRRRGYLTEAFF.